This TCR beta chain was captured in a study of CXCR3-negative and CXCR3-positive naive CD8 T cells. Findings and limits, study-wide: When CXCR3-positive naive cells were set against CXCR3-negative naive cells, the former had more hydrophobic TRB CDR3s. TRB CDR3 properties served as the basis for inferring TCR strength, and surface CD5 was comparable between naive subsets. Partly lower CXCR3 expression followed cryopreservation, and most assays relied on fresh PBMCs. Sequencing showed both naive subsets with comparably high diversity, and memory CD8+ cells much lower.

Germline V CDR1 and CDR2: WSHSY, SAAADI. The CDR3 length is 17 residues. Triplicate sorts of about 300,000 cells per CD8+ subset. TRB cDNA was prepared as libraries by UMI-labeled 5' RACE. One entry per CDR3 protein, without DNA, is what TCRdb gives after re-calling the 5' RACE reads. The sample table sets out about 150,000 distinct CDR3 sequences. Points on this clonotype: Antigen specificity is unknown.

The TCR comes from a human donor in good health. Some clones in this sample may be carry-over from other donors' samples. Sequences were obtained from naive CXCR3+ CD8+ T cells from blood. Specified subset: CD45RO-CCR7+CD27+CD95- naive CD8+ T cells expressing CXCR3 (TNR3+). V is TRBV10-2 and J is TRBJ2-7; TCRdb names TRBD2, which stays unverified in the absence of DNA. CDR3: CASSEPIRGGFDYEQYF.